This passage covers 3 T cell receptor beta chains from one sample sequenced in a study of blood T cell repertoires in COVID-19. Some clones are missing from TCRdb's copy, which holds only in-frame ones; the method was immunoSEQ multiplex PCR. This sample yields approximately 250,000 clones, of which about nine tenths are seen a single time; approximately 10% belongs to the top ten. The specimen sequenced was peripheral blood. Every receptor here comes from a man aged 40-55 years with active or convalescent COVID-19.

This clone has a handful of counts. The chain has TRBV9 and TRBJ2-5, with 8 bases that match TRBD2. Germline V lookup: CDR1 SGDLS, CDR2 YYNGEE. CDR3 size: 15 residues. V was pared by 3 bases and J by 2 bases, with 6 bases of the junction left unmatched. The CDR3, as DNA: TGTGCCAGCAGCGCCGCGGGGGGCCCACAAGAGACCCAGTACTTC. Its protein is CASSAAGGPQETQYF.

In its sample, this clone was seen once. This chain joins TRBV9 and TRBJ2-7; D uncertain. The CDR3 extends over 15 amino acids. From germline, CDR1 is SGDLS and CDR2 YYNGEE. With 4 bases removed from V and 0 bases from J, the gap between germline ends came to 14 bases. The CDR3 loop is CASSPALGASYEQYF. The CDR3 DNA follows: TGTGCCAGCAGCCCAGCGCTTGGAGCCTCCTACGAGCAGTACTTC.

CDR3: CASSQEGHLEETQYF. CDR3 DNA: TGCGCCAGCAGCCAAGAGGGCCATTTGGAAGAGACCCAGTACTTC. The chain combines TRBV4-1 with TRBJ2-5, with D uncertain. Trimming removed 0 bases at V and 3 bases at J, with 11 bases between. This CDR3 contains 15 residues. Germline CDR1 reads MGHRA; CDR2 reads YSYEKL.